The T cell receptor beta chain described here comes from a study of blood T cell repertoires in COVID-19. At the level of the study: Sites across the United States, Italy and Spain contributed samples from acute and convalescent COVID-19. T cells, B-cell-depleted T cells, or PBMCs supplied cDNA or gDNA.

V was cut by 6 bases and J by 0 bases, with 8 bases left in between. Looked up from germline, CDR1 is SNHLY and CDR2 is FYNNEI. This CDR3 comprises 14 residues. Per the study methods: Using reference gene primer amplification, nucleated cell counts were estimated. Sequenced by immunoSEQ multiplex PCR; TCRdb stores in-frame clones only, minus some. That table is the source of V, J and clone size, and D and trimming were worked out from the DNA. The sample comprises approximately 76,000 clones, approximately 87% of which are singletons, and approximately 17% rests with the top ten. Sequencing was carried out using peripheral blood. The clonotype was recovered from a man older than 75 in a cohort sampled during active COVID-19. J is TRBJ2-2 and V is TRBV2; possibly TRBD2 for D (5 bases). This CDR3 reads CASRRLTNTGELFF. For the CDR3, the DNA is TGTGCCAGCAGGCGACTAACGAACACCGGGGAGCTGTTTTTT.